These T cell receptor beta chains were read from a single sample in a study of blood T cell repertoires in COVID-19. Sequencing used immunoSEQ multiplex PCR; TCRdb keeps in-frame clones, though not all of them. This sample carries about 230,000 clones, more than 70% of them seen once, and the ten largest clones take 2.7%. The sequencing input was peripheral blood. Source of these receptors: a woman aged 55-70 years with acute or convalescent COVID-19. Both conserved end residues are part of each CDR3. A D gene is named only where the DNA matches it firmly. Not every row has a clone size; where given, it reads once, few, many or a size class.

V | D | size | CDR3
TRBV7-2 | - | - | CASSLAQGVEAFF
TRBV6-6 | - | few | CATSDSRLLSGNTIYF
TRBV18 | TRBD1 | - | CASSPTGQRYEQYF
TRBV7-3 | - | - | CASSLMLDKPLHF
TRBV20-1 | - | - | CSAPLETEAFF
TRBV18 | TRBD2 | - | CASSPRTSSYNEQFF
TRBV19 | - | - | CASSSGTIYEQYF
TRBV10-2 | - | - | CASSRTGNTEAFF
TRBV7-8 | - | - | CASSPTGPGSHEQYF
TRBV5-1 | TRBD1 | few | CASSRLTGTGTKSDEKLFF
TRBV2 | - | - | CASSEGAYNQPQHF
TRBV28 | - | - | CASSLGSPGSSGLRGYTF
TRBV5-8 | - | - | CASSLNRLYEQYF
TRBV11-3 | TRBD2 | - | CASSLLAGPGGEQFF
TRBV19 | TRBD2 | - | CASSPPTSGGTDTQYF
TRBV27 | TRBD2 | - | CASTPRRAGHYEQYF